The TCR beta chain under discussion was sequenced for a study of blood T cell repertoires in COVID-19. Study information: Some COVID-19 samples were acute and others convalescent; all came from the United States, Italy and Spain.

In the study's own analysis: Amplification of reference gene primers provided the estimated nucleated cell counts. The data were produced by immunoSEQ multiplex PCR, yet TCRdb's version contains in-frame clones alone and is incomplete. The V and J calls and clone size were taken over from that table, and D and trimming were inferred from the DNA. The sample has 270,000 or so clones, approximately 77% seen once. Germline V gene data show CDR1 as DFQATT and CDR2 as SNEGSKA (reference sequence). V lost 1 base and J lost 5, with 5 bases in between. The CDR3 loop spans 11 amino acids. This TCR was recovered from a woman in her late teens or twenties with acute or convalescent COVID-19. The chain links TRBV20-1 to TRBJ1-2, with no clear D. The sample taken for sequencing was peripheral blood. This chain's CDR3 is CSARGQYGYTF. CDR3 in DNA: TGCAGTGCTAGAGGGCAATATGGCTACACCTTC.